The text below deals with one T cell receptor (beta chain). Its antigen is still unknown. This sample was taken from a study of cytomegalovirus exposure and HLA in healthy donors. Study-level points and caveats: Per a prior analysis, the majority of TCR beta V segments were productive roughly 90% or roughly 30% of the time.

This PCR relied on a set of 60 Vbeta primers and 13 Jbeta primers. Sequencing was performed with immunoSEQ multiplex PCR; in TCRdb, only in-frame clones are kept and a portion is missing. The sample has 100,000 to 150,000 clones; 70% to 80% are singletons. V lost 0 bases, J lost 4 bases, and 8 bases lay in between. This CDR3 region has 14 residues. The V gene's germline CDR1 is SGHRS and CDR2 YFSETQ. V gene TRBV5-1 combines with J gene TRBJ1-3; D is uncertain. The clonotype originates from a man aged 50 to 59 in good health and CMV-seronegative. Specimen: PBMCs. Written as DNA, the CDR3 is TGCGCCAGCAGCTTGGAGGGAGTGGGAAACACCATATATTTT. Its protein is CASSLEGVGNTIYF.